The source of this T cell receptor (beta chain) is a study of shared clonotypes between healthy human individuals. The germline CDR1 and CDR2 sequences are SGHVS and FQNEAQ. This CDR3 is 16 amino acids long. Deletions cut 5 bases from V and 0 bases from J, with 14 bases between. Measured with immunoSEQ multiplex PCR; TCRdb has only the in-frame clones, and not every one. In the table there are about 800,000 clones, around 96% of which are singletons. CD45RO-negative CD8 cells positively selected for CCR7 made up the naive population, which excluded terminally differentiated effector memory CD45RA+ cells. Each of the donors was a healthy adult who was HIV-negative and had not had a recent acute infection or vaccination. A note on this clone: Its antigen remains unknown.

General study results and limits: Naive subsets usually exceeded memory subsets in estimated richness. It was observed that 4% to 6% of naive CD4 clonotypes were shared across a handful of donors.

The specimen was naive CD8+ T cells sorted from blood. The rearrangement links TRBV7-8 to TRBJ2-1; TRBD2 might be the D (5 bases). The clonotype originates from a man aged 30-40 years in good health. For the CDR3, the DNA is TGTGCCAGCAGCGGGAGCAGCCTGAGCTCCTACAATGAGCAGTTCTTC. Protein: CASSGSSLSSYNEQFF. Variable domain in full (rest from reference TRBV7-8 and TRBJ2-1): GAGVSQSPRYKVAKRGQDVALRCDPISGHVSLFWYQQALGQGPEFLTYFQNEAQLDKSGLPSDRFFAERPEGSVSTLKIQRTQQEDSAVYLCASSGSSLSSYNEQFFGPGTRLTVL.